The 18 T cell receptor beta chains below were found in one sample sequenced in a study of blood T cells in healthy people across ages. The authors ran a second PCR of roughly 6 to 11 cycles using a sample-barcoded 5' primer and a J-beta primer mix. MiXCR, run by TCRdb on the 5' RACE reads, gives a single entry per CDR3 protein. The sample consists of approximately 690,000 distinct CDR3 sequences, roughly 53% of them appearing once. The sample was blood. All receptors derive from a man in his 60s in good health.

The chain uses TRBV12-3 or TRBV12-4 and TRBJ2-3; D is unclear. V was pared by 5 bases and J by 0 bases, with 9 bases between. The CDR3 covers 14 residues. The CDR3 protein is CASSQTLSTDTQYF. The CDR3 DNA is TGTGCCAGCAGTCAGACTCTTAGCACAGATACGCAGTATTTT.

This clonotype was seen more than once but under ten times. The gene calls are TRBV7-2 and TRBJ1-2; tentative D call: TRBD1 (6 bases). The CDR3 extends over 15 amino acids. CDR1 SGHTA and CDR2 FQGNSA come from the germline V gene. The germline V and J ends were trimmed by 5 bases and 5 bases, with 18 bases remaining between them. DNA of the CDR3: TGTGCCAGCAGCCCAGTGGGGGGCCGCGCTTATGGCTACACCTTC. Translated: CASSPVGGRAYGYTF.

The V and J genes are TRBV7-9 and TRBJ2-3, with 11 nucleotides matching TRBD1. Germline CDR1 is SEHNR and CDR2 is FQNEAQ (reference sequence). With V trimmed by 5 bases and J by 4 bases, 5 bases remained unmatched. The CDR3 is made up of 15 amino acids. The CDR3 DNA is TGTGCCAGCAGCCCGGGACAGGGGGATTCAGATACGCAGTATTTT. Translation gives CASSPGQGDSDTQYF.

CDR3 protein: CASSLSPSGRETQYF. DNA for the CDR3: TGTGCCAGCAGCTTATCCCCTAGCGGCCGGGAGACCCAGTACTTC. The rearrangement uses TRBV7-2 and TRBJ2-5, with 7 bases matching TRBD2. Losses at the gene ends were 2 bases for V and 5 bases for J; bases not matched to a gene: 8. The CDR3 sequence is 15 residues long. Germline CDR1 SGHTA, CDR2 FQGNSA.

J is TRBJ2-1 and V is TRBV6-5, with D unclear. V was cut by 2 bases and J by 7 bases, with 9 bases left in between. Germline CDR1 MNHEY, CDR2 SVGAGI. CDR3 length: 13 amino acids. In DNA form, the CDR3 reads TGTGCCAGCAGTTACGCGAGCTCGAATGAGCAGTTCTTC. Translating gives CASSYASSNEQFF.

The rearrangement joins TRBV13 to TRBJ2-5, with 8 bases aligning to TRBD2. Germline-derived CDR1 and CDR2 are PRHDT and FYEKMQ (reference sequence). V was clipped by 1 base and J by 1 base; unmatched bases: 2. There are 15 residues in the CDR3. Here the CDR3 DNA reads TGTGCCAGCAGCTTAGCGGGGGGGGCCCAAGAGACCCAGTACTTC. It translates to CASSLAGGAQETQYF. Full variable domain (rest looked up from reference TRBV13 and TRBJ2-5): AAGVIQSPRHLIKEKRETATLKCYPIPRHDTVYWYQQGPGQDPQFLISFYEKMQSDKGSIPDRFSAQQFSDYHSELNMSSLELGDSALYFCASSLAGGAQETQYFGPGTRLLVL.

The chain links TRBV6-2 or TRBV6-3 to TRBJ2-5; 11 nucleotides agree with TRBD2. This CDR3 is 16 amino acids long. V lost 7 bases, J lost 3 bases, and 10 bases stayed unmatched. Germline V CDR1 and CDR2: MNHEY, SVGEGT. CDR3 loop: CASKRPGTSGKETQYF. The CDR3 nucleotides are TGTGCCAGCAAGAGACCCGGGACTAGCGGAAAAGAGACCCAGTACTTC.

V gene TRBV14 combines with J gene TRBJ2-7; D is undetermined. Germline values: CDR1 SGHDN, CDR2 FVKESK. V was trimmed by 0 bases and J by 6 bases, leaving 12 bases between them. There are 14 residues in the CDR3. The CDR3, as DNA: TGTGCCAGCAGCCAAGAGCTTCGGGTAGGCGAGCAGTACTTC. Amino acid sequence: CASSQELRVGEQYF.

This clonotype occurred a few times. DNA for the CDR3: TGCAGCGCCGAAGAGACACCTAACTATGGCTACACCTTC. Residues: CSAEETPNYGYTF. The rearrangement joins TRBV29-1 to TRBJ1-2; D unresolved. CDR3 length: 13 residues. Per the germline V gene, CDR1 is SQVTM and CDR2 is ANQGSEA. V shed 7 bases and J shed 0 bases, with 12 bases lying between them.

DNA for the CDR3: TGCAGTGCTTCAGGGGGCGTGGAGAAACTGTTTTTT. Amino acid sequence: CSASGGVEKLFF. This rearrangement joins TRBV20-1 to TRBJ1-4; 8 bases align to TRBD1. There are 12 residues in the CDR3. The germline gives CDR1 DFQATT, CDR2 SNEGSKA (reference sequence). The V gene end was trimmed by 5 bases and the J gene end by 11 bases; junction bases not matched to a gene: 7.

This clonotype has more than one count but fewer than ten. Compared with germline, one end of the junction differs, possibly owing to a read error. This chain joins TRBV10-3 and TRBJ2-5; D is unclear. CDR3 length: 12 amino acids. Germline CDR1 ENHRY, CDR2 SYGVKD. The CDR3 spells CAVSSREETQYF. CDR3 bases: TGTGCCGTCAGCTCTCGAGAAGAGACCCAGTACTTC.

This clonotype appeared a few times. The rearrangement uses TRBV2 and TRBJ1-2; the D is unclear. The CDR3 contains 13 residues. Trimming cost V 3 bases and J 6 bases, with 11 bases left between them. Germline loops: CDR1 SNHLY, CDR2 FYNNEI. The CDR3 is CASSEHQLNGYTF. In DNA, the CDR3 is TGTGCCAGCAGTGAGCACCAGTTAAATGGCTACACCTTC.

The chain combines TRBV10-1 with TRBJ2-3, with D unresolved. Germline V gene sequence: CDR1 WNHNN, CDR2 SYGVQD (reference sequence). This CDR3 contains 14 residues. V lost 3 bases and J lost 2, with 9 bases in between. In DNA, the CDR3 is TGCGCCAGCAGTGATAGTGGGCTCACAGATACGCAGTATTTT. It is translated as CASSDSGLTDTQYF.

V is TRBV11-2 and J is TRBJ2-7; D possibly corresponds to TRBD2 (5 bases). Trimming removed 1 base at V and 0 bases at J, with 10 bases between. The CDR3 length is 15 residues. CDR1 SGHAT and CDR2 FQNNGV come from the germline V gene. CDR3 DNA sequence: TGTGCCAGCAGCTTAGTATTAGCGTCCTCCTACGAGCAGTACTTC. This encodes CASSLVLASSYEQYF.

This clonotype was picked up a small number of times. CDR3 sequence (DNA): TGTGCCAGCAGCTTAGATCTGAGGGGCACAGATACGCAGTATTTT. Its translation is CASSLDLRGTDTQYF. The chain recombines TRBV11-2 with TRBJ2-3; D is perhaps TRBD2 (5 bases). The germline V and J ends were trimmed by 0 bases and 1 base, with 8 bases remaining between them. Germline V CDR1 and CDR2: SGHAT, FQNNGV. The CDR3 is made up of 15 amino acids.

The chain combines TRBV5-1 with TRBJ2-1; D possibly uses TRBD1 or TRBD2 (5 bases each). Germline V gives CDR1 SGHRS, CDR2 YFSETQ. The CDR3 is 15 residues long. V dropped 3 bases and J dropped 4 bases, with 14 bases sitting between them. CDR3 sequence reads: CASSYGTHSYNEQFF. The CDR3 DNA is TGCGCCAGCAGCTACGGGACCCACTCGTACAATGAGCAGTTCTTC.

The chain joins TRBV7-9 to TRBJ1-4; D unclear. The CDR3 has 20 residues. Germline CDR1 and CDR2: SEHNR and FQNEAQ (reference sequence). V lost 2 bases, J lost 0 bases, and 22 bases lay in between. Here the CDR3 reads CASSLNGRSGRRATNEKLFF. In nucleotides, the CDR3 is TGTGCCAGCAGCTTAAACGGTCGATCGGGGAGGAGGGCAACTAATGAAAAACTGTTTTTT.

The CDR3 protein is CSVEAPGGPETQYF. CDR3 nucleotides: TGCAGCGTTGAAGCCCCGGGGGGGCCGGAGACCCAGTACTTC. This chain connects TRBV29-1 to TRBJ2-5, with 8 bases aligning to TRBD2. With V trimmed by 1 base and J by 5 bases, 6 bases remained unmatched. Germline V gene lookup returns CDR1 SQVTM and CDR2 ANQGSEA. The CDR3 is 14 residues long.